This TCR beta chain derives from a study of T cells in Graves' hyperthyroidism and ophthalmopathy. For this clonotype: With a much larger clone just one base away, this may be a read error.

Exclusion followed for patients with uncontrolled infection, other autoimmune disease, pregnancy or lactation. A roughly 9.7 ml volume of fresh peripheral blood provided the PBMCs. V trimming: 7 bases; J trimming: 4 bases; junction bases outside the gene matches: 12. CDR3 size: 14 residues. Germline assignment: CDR1 SQVTM and CDR2 ANQGSEA. Amplification of TCR beta CDR3 regions used RNA as the template. First-round RT-PCR of the TCR CDR3 relied on the HTBI primer set. One entry per CDR3 protein, called by TCRdb with MiXCR from the multiplex PCR reads. The sample yields about 290,000 distinct CDR3 sequences, approximately 17% seen once.

This chain links TRBV29-1 with TRBJ1-1; 7 positions agree with TRBD1. This receptor was identified in a woman aged 60-70 years with Graves' ophthalmopathy. Specimen: blood. DNA of the CDR3: TGCAGCGCCCTTTACAGGGGCCTGGGCACTGAAGCTTTCTTT. It codes for CSALYRGLGTEAFF. Drawing the rest from reference TRBV29-1 and TRBJ1-1, the complete variable domain is SAVISQKPSRDICQRGTSLTIQCQVDSQVTMMFWYRQQPGQSLTLIATANQGSEATYESGFVIDKFPISRPNLTFSTLTVSNMSPEDSSIYLCSALYRGLGTEAFFGQGTRLTVV.